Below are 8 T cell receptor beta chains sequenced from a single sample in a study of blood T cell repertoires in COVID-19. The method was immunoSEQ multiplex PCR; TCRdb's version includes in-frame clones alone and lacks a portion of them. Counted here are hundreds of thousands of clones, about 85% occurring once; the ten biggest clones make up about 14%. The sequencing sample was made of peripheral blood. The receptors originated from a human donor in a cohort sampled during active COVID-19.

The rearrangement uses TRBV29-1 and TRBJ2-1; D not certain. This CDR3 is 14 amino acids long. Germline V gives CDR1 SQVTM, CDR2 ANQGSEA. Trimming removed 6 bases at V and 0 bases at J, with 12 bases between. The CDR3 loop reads CSVLSGSSYNEQFF. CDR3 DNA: TGCAGCGTCCTTTCCGGGTCCTCCTACAATGAGCAGTTCTTC.

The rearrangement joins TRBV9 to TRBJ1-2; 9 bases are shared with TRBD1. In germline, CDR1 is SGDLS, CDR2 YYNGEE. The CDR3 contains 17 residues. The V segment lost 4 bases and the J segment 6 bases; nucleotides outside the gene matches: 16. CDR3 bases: TGTGCCAGCAGCCCCTTATTGGGGATAGGACAGGGGCATGGCTACACCTTC. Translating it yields CASSPLLGIGQGHGYTF.

Here the CDR3 DNA reads TGTGCCAGCTCACCAAATACAGGGACCGAGCAGTACTTC. This gives the protein CASSPNTGTEQYF. V usage is TRBV18 and J usage is TRBJ2-7; D is perhaps TRBD1 (6 bases). This CDR3 is 13 amino acids long. CDR1 KGHSH and CDR2 LQKENI come from the germline V gene. V lost 2 bases and J 6 bases, leaving 11 bases between the germline ends.

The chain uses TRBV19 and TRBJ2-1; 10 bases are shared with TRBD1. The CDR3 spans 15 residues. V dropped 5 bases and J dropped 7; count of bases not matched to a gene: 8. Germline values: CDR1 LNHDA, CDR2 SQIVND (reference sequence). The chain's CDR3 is CASSSRDRGLNEQFF. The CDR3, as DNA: TGTGCCAGTAGTTCCCGGGACAGGGGCTTGAATGAGCAGTTCTTC.

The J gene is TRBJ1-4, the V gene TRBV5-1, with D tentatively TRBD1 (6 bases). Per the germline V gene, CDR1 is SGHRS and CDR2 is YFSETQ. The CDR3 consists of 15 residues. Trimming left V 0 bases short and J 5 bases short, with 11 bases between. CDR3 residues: CASSLGTVTNEKLFF. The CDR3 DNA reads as TGCGCCAGCAGCTTGGGGACAGTAACCAATGAAAAACTGTTTTTT.

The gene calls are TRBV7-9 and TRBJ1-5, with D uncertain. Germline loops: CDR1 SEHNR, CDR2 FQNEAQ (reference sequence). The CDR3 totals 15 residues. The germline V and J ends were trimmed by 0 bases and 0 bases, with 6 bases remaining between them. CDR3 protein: CASSLAAGSNQPQHF. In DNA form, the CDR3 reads TGTGCCAGCAGCTTAGCCGCCGGTAGCAATCAGCCCCAGCATTTT.

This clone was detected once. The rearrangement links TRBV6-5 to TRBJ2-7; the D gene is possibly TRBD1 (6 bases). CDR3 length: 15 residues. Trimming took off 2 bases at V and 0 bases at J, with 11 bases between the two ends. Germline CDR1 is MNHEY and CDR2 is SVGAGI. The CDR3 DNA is TGTGCCAGCAGTTACCGTGGACAGACCTCCTACGAGCAGTACTTC. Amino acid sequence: CASSYRGQTSYEQYF.

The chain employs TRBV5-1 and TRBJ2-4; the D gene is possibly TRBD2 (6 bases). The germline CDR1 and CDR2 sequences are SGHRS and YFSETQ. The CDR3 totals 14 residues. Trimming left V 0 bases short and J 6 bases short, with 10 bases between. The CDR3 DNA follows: TGCGCCAGCAGCTTGGTTGGTAGCGGAAACATTCAGTACTTC. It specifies CASSLVGSGNIQYF.